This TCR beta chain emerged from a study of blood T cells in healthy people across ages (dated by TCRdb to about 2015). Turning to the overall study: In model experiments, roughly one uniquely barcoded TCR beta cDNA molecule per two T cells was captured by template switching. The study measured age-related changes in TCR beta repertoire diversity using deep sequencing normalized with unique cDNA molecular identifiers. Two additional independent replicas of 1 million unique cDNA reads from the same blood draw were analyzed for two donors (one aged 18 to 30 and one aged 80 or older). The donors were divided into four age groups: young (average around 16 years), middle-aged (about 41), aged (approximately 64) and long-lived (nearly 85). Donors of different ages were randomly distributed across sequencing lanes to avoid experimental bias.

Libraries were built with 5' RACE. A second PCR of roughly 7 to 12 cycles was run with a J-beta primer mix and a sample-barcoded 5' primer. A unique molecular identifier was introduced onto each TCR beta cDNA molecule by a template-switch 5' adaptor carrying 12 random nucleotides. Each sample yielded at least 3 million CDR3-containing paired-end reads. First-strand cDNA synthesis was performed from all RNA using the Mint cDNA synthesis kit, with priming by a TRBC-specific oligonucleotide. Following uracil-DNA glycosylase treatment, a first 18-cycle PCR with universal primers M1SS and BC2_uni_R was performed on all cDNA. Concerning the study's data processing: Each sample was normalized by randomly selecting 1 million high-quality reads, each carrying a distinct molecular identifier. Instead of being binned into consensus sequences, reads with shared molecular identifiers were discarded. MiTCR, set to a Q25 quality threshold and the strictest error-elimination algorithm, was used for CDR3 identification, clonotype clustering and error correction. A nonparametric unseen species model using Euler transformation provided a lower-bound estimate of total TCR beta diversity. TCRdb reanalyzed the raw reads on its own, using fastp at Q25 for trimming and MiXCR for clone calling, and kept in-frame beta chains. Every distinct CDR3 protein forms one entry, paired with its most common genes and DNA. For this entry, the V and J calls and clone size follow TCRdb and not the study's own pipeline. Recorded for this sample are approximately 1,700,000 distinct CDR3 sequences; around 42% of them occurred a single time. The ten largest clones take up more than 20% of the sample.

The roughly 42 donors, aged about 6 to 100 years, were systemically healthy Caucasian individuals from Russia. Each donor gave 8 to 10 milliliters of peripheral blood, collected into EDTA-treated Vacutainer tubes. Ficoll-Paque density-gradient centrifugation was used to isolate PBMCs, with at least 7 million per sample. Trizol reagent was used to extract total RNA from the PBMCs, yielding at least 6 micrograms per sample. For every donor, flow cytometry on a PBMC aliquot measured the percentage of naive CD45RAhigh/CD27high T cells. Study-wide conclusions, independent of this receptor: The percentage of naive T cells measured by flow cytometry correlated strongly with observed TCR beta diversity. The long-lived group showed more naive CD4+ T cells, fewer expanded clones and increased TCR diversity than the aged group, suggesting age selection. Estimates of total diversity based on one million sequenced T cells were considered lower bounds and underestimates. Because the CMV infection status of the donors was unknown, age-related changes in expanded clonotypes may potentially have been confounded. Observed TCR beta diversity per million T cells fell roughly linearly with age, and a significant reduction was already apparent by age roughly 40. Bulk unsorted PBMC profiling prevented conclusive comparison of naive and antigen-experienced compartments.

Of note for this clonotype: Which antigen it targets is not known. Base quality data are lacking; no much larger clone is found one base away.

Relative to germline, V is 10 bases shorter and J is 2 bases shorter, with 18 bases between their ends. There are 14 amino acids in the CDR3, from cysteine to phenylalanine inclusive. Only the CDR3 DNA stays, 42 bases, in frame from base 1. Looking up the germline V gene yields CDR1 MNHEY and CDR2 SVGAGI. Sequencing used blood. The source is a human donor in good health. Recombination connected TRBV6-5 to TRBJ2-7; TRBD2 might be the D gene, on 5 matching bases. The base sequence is TGTGCCACTAGAGGCGGGCGGGCTCCCTACGAGCAGTACTTC. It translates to CATRGGRAPYEQYF.